The 25 T cell receptor beta chains below come from one sample, sequenced in a study of Graves' ophthalmopathy and Graves' hyperthyroidism. TCR beta CDR3 regions were amplified from RNA transcripts. HTBI-primed first-round RT-PCR preceded second-round multiplex PCR. TCRdb reprocessed the multiplex PCR reads via MiXCR and lists one record per CDR3 protein. The profile shows about 620,000 distinct CDR3 sequences, about 24% of them singletons. What was sequenced was peripheral blood. These receptor sequences come from a woman between 18 and 29 years old with stable Graves' hyperthyroidism. Some clones in this sample may be carry-over from other donors' samples.

This chain connects TRBV13 to TRBJ1-3, with TRBD1 as a possible D gene (5 bases). Germline V gene sequence: CDR1 PRHDT, CDR2 FYEKMQ (reference sequence). The V and J ends lost 5 bases and 6 bases respectively, with 20 bases between them. The CDR3 consists of 16 residues. CDR3 sequence: CASSPRLQTVSNTIYF. The CDR3 DNA reads as TGTGCCAGCAGCCCCCGGCTACAGACAGTTTCAAACACCATATATTTT.

This clonotype occurred many times. The chain joins TRBV27 to TRBJ1-2; D is unclear. The CDR3 is 15 amino acids. Germline assignment: CDR1 MNHEY and CDR2 SMNVEV (reference sequence). Trimming stripped 6 bases from V and 4 bases from J, with 18 bases between. DNA for the CDR3: TGTGCCAGCAGACCGGGTCGGTATTCATTCTATGGCTACACCTTC. This translates into CASRPGRYSFYGYTF.

This clonotype showed up just once. V and J are TRBV2 and TRBJ1-2; D is ambiguous. V lost 3 bases, J lost 4 bases, and 15 bases lay in between. CDR3 length: 15 amino acids. CDR1 SNHLY and CDR2 FYNNEI come from the germline V gene. The CDR3 region is CASSEYSPNLYGYTF. The DNA of the CDR3 is TGTGCCAGCAGTGAGTACAGTCCAAACCTCTATGGCTACACCTTC.

In this sample, this clonotype turned up many times. In this CDR3 the conserved last residue, phenylalanine or tryptophan, is missing, so a read error is likely. The chain carries TRBV7-8 and TRBJ1-2; D not resolved. Between the trimmed V and J ends, which lost 5 bases and 7 bases, there was a span of 14 bases. The CDR3 covers 13 residues. Germline V CDR1 and CDR2: SGHVS, FQNEAQ. The CDR3 nucleotides are TGTGCCAGCAGCCCAAATAGAGGTGCTGGCTACACCCTC. Translation gives CASSPNRGAGYTL.

The V and J genes are TRBV6-1 and TRBJ2-7; D not certain. Per germline, CDR1 MNHNS and CDR2 SASEGT. V lost 8 bases, J lost 11 bases, and 13 bases lay in between. This CDR3 has 10 residues. DNA for the CDR3: TGTGCCAGCTCTTCCCCAGGAGAGTACTTC. It codes for CASSSPGEYF.

This clonotype has at least ten counts. This chain connects TRBV12-3 or TRBV12-4 to TRBJ1-1; D unresolved. V was shortened by 2 bases and J by 4 bases, with 11 bases between the two germline ends. This CDR3 has 14 residues. DNA of the CDR3: TGTGCCAGCAGTTTAATAGGTCTGAGCACTGAAGCTTTCTTT. This translates into CASSLIGLSTEAFF.

There are many counts of this clonotype. V and J are TRBV4-2 and TRBJ2-5, with 9 nucleotides matching TRBD2. V dropped 0 bases and J dropped 4; count of bases not matched to a gene: 9. CDR3 length equals 17 residues. CDR1 is LGHNA and CDR2 is YNFKEQ in the germline V gene. CDR3 nucleotide sequence: TGTGCCAGCAGCCAAGATCTGCGGGGGGGGGTACGAGAGACCCAGTACTTC. Protein product: CASSQDLRGGVRETQYF.

The sample holds a few counts of this clonotype. The CDR3 region is CSASALLAGSYEQYF. The CDR3 region has the DNA TGCAGTGCTAGCGCGCTACTAGCGGGATCGTACGAGCAGTACTTC. The rearrangement uses TRBV20-1 and TRBJ2-7; 10 bases agree with TRBD2. CDR1 DFQATT and CDR2 SNEGSKA come from the germline V gene (reference sequence). After removal of 3 bases from V and 4 bases from J, the junction contained 9 bases not matched to a gene. The CDR3 length is 15 residues.

The rearrangement joins TRBV30 to TRBJ1-1; no clear D gene. Germline V gene data show CDR1 as GTSNPN and CDR2 as SVGIG (reference sequence). The V end lost 2 bases, the J end lost 2 bases, and 6 bases lay between the germline ends. CDR3 length: 12 residues. The CDR3 reads CAWSLRNTEAFF. In DNA, the CDR3 is TGTGCCTGGAGTCTGCGTAACACTGAAGCTTTCTTT.

At least ten counts were recorded for this clonotype. The chain employs TRBV5-1 and TRBJ1-1, with a possible D match to TRBD1 (6 bases). The CDR3 is 16 amino acids. Trimming stripped 1 base from V and 1 base from J, with 14 bases between. CDR1 SGHRS and CDR2 YFSETQ come from the germline V gene. CDR3 nucleotides: TGCGCCAGCAGCTTGTTCTGGACAGAGAAGAACACTGAAGCTTTCTTT. This gives the protein CASSLFWTEKNTEAFF.

This chain joins TRBV2 and TRBJ1-3; D is ambiguous. The germline V gene encodes CDR1 SNHLY and CDR2 FYNNEI. The CDR3 is 14 amino acids. Between the trimmed V and J ends, which lost 2 bases and 4 bases, there was a span of 9 bases. In DNA, the CDR3 is TGTGCCAGCAGTGAACGGCGGATAGGAAACACCATATATTTT. This gives the protein CASSERRIGNTIYF.

This clonotype showed up many times. V and J are TRBV30 and TRBJ2-2; no definite D call. Germline loops: CDR1 GTSNPN, CDR2 SVGIG (reference sequence). This CDR3 has 16 residues. V lost 0 bases to trimming and J lost 3 bases, with 14 bases between them. CDR3 DNA: TGTGCCTGGAGTGTCGTCTGGGTCGCCGACACCGGGGAGCTGTTTTTT. Translation gives CAWSVVWVADTGELFF. Full variable domain (remainder filled in from reference TRBV30 and TRBJ2-2): SQTIHQWPATLVQPVGSPLSLECTVEGTSNPNLYWYRQAAGRGLQLLFYSVGIGQISSEVPQNLSASRPQDRQFILSSKKLLLSDSGFYLCAWSVVWVADTGELFFGEGSRLTVL.

V and J are TRBV11-2 and TRBJ2-7; no firm D call. Per the germline V gene, CDR1 is SGHAT and CDR2 is FQNNGV. The ends were cut back, 5 bases at V and 2 bases at J, with 13 bases in the middle. The CDR3 runs to 14 residues. DNA for the CDR3: TGTGCCAGCAGCGAAATTTTAATGGCCTACGAGCAGTACTTC. Amino acid sequence: CASSEILMAYEQYF.

This clonotype appeared a few times. CDR3 loop: CASSLDASGGLATEAFF. In DNA, the CDR3 is TGTGCCAGCAGCTTGGATGCATCAGGGGGCTTGGCCACTGAAGCTTTCTTT. The V and J genes are TRBV5-4 and TRBJ1-1; TRBD1 aligns across 8 bases. Germline V gene data show CDR1 as SGHNT and CDR2 as YYREEE (reference sequence). V trimming: 0 bases; J trimming: 4 bases; junction bases outside the gene matches: 11. The CDR3 contains 17 residues.

The sample holds many counts of this clonotype. This rearrangement joins TRBV6-2 or TRBV6-3 to TRBJ2-7; no definite D call. This CDR3 has 14 residues. The ends were cut back, 2 bases at V and 2 bases at J, with 10 bases in the middle. Looked up from germline, CDR1 is MNHEY and CDR2 is SVGEGT. CDR3 amino acids: CASSYVLLAYEQYF. For the CDR3, the DNA is TGTGCCAGCAGTTACGTCCTTTTAGCCTACGAGCAGTACTTC.

The J gene is TRBJ2-7, the V gene TRBV28; 7 bases are shared with TRBD1. Germline CDR1 reads MDHEN; CDR2 reads SYDVKM. Trimming cost V 5 bases and J 3 bases; bases outside gene matches: 10. The CDR3 sequence is 15 residues long. The CDR3 sequence is CASSLAGGNNYEQYF. CDR3 nucleotides: TGTGCCAGCAGTCTCGCAGGGGGAAACAACTACGAGCAGTACTTC.

At least ten counts were recorded for this clonotype. The chain joins TRBV15 to TRBJ2-7, with no clear D. Trimming left V 1 base short and J 3 bases short, with 22 bases between. Germline V gene sequence: CDR1 LNHNV, CDR2 YYDKDF (reference sequence). The CDR3 totals 18 residues. CDR3 residues: CATSRVPAVWVADYEQYF. The CDR3, as DNA: TGTGCCACCAGCAGAGTTCCGGCGGTTTGGGTGGCTGACTACGAGCAGTACTTC.

Remarks on this clonotype: This could be a read error, since a much larger clone is one nucleotide away. The gene calls are TRBV6-1 and TRBJ2-7, with D tentatively TRBD1 (6 bases). Per the germline V gene, CDR1 is MNHNS and CDR2 is SASEGT. This CDR3 has 13 amino acids. V lost 4 bases, J lost 3 bases, and 10 bases lay in between. The CDR3 DNA sequence: TGTGCCAGCAGTGGGGACATCTACTACGAGCAGTACTTC. Translation: CASSGDIYYEQYF.

This chain joins TRBV12-3 or TRBV12-4 and TRBJ2-5; TRBD2 agrees at 11 bases. J was trimmed by 2 bases and V by 2 bases; bases with no gene match: 4. The CDR3 is made up of 16 amino acids. The CDR3 nucleotides are TGTGCCAGCAGTTTACCCCTAGCGGGGGGTCAAGAGACCCAGTACTTC. Amino acids: CASSLPLAGGQETQYF.

J is TRBJ1-1 and V is TRBV6-5, with D possibly TRBD1 on 5 matching bases. The ends were cut back, 2 bases at V and 0 bases at J, with 16 bases in the middle. The CDR3 has 17 amino acids. Germline V gene lookup returns CDR1 MNHEY and CDR2 SVGAGI. The CDR3, as DNA: TGTGCCAGCAGTTACAGGCAGGGAGGAGGGATGAACACTGAAGCTTTCTTT. Its protein is CASSYRQGGGMNTEAFF.

The rearrangement links TRBV7-6 to TRBJ1-1; D is uncertain. Per the germline V gene, CDR1 is SGHVS and CDR2 is FNYEAQ. V lost 5 bases and J lost 8, with 12 bases in between. The CDR3 has 12 amino acids. CDR3 in DNA: TGTGCCAGCAGCGCCTTAGGTAAGGAAGCTTTCTTT. Amino acid sequence: CASSALGKEAFF.

This clonotype has a count of ten or more. The chain is built from TRBV12-3 or TRBV12-4 and TRBJ2-7, with D possibly TRBD1 on 6 matching bases. Trimming cost V 6 bases and J 4 bases, with 16 bases left between them. This CDR3 has 14 amino acids. The CDR3 loop reads CASSSRQVAYEQYF. CDR3 sequence (DNA): TGTGCCAGCAGCTCTAGACAGGTGGCTTACGAGCAGTACTTC.

The sample holds many counts of this clonotype. The chain recombines TRBV30 with TRBJ1-2, with 8 positions matching TRBD1. The CDR3 is made up of 13 amino acids. V lost 4 bases to trimming and J lost 3 bases; unmatched junction nucleotides: 4. Germline CDR1 and CDR2: GTSNPN and SVGIG (reference sequence). CDR3: CAWTLTGDYGYTF. In nucleotides, the CDR3 is TGTGCCTGGACCTTGACAGGGGACTATGGCTACACCTTC.

This clonotype was seen repeatedly, ten times or more. V usage is TRBV20-1 and J usage is TRBJ2-4, with 8 nucleotides matching TRBD1. V lost 5 bases to trimming and J lost 5 bases; unmatched junction nucleotides: 11. The length of the CDR3 is 15 residues. CDR1 DFQATT and CDR2 SNEGSKA come from the germline V gene (reference sequence). The CDR3 DNA follows: TGCAGTGCTGGTCGGACAGGGCGGAGGGAAAACATTCAGTACTTC. This sequence encodes CSAGRTGRRENIQYF.

This clonotype was counted at least ten times. The chain carries TRBV10-3 and TRBJ2-7; 9 bases are a match to TRBD2. CDR1 is ENHRY and CDR2 is SYGVKD in the germline V gene. The CDR3 has 14 amino acids. V lost 6 bases, J lost 0 bases, and 3 bases stayed unmatched. The CDR3 DNA reads TGTGCCATCAGAAATAGCGGGAGCTCCTACGAGCAGTACTTC. This codes for CAIRNSGSSYEQYF.